Reported below is one T cell receptor (beta chain). This specimen belongs to a study of blood T cell repertoires in COVID-19. Repertoires were generated with immunoSEQ multiplex PCR, while TCRdb's copy carries only in-frame clones and drops some. This sample has 190,000 or so clones; approximately 86% occur once, and the top ten carry about 2.5%. V lost 5 bases and J lost 6, with 13 bases in between. CDR3 length equals 13 residues. Germline CDR1 is SGHTA and CDR2 is FQGNSA. The chain employs TRBV7-2 and TRBJ1-2; no definite D call. The receptor's source is a man aged 40-49 years with active or convalescent COVID-19. The sequenced sample was peripheral blood. Written as DNA, the CDR3 is TGTGCCAGCAGCCAGATGTCCCGGGATGGCTACACCTTC. This encodes CASSQMSRDGYTF.